This is a list of T cell receptor beta chains from one sample in a study of cytomegalovirus exposure and HLA in healthy donors. The method was immunoSEQ multiplex PCR; TCRdb's version includes in-frame clones alone and lacks a portion of them. The sample has around 61,000 clones, over 90% seen once. Sequenced input: PBMCs. These receptors all stem from a man aged 18 to 35 in good health and CMV-seropositive. Both conserved end residues are part of each CDR3. Fields, in order: clone size, V gene, J gene, D gene, CDR3 protein, CDR3 DNA. A D gene is named only where the DNA matches it firmly. Not all rows give a size; the values are once, few, many and, for expanded clones, a class.

once,TRBV4-2,TRBJ1-1,NA,CASSQVGVNTEAFF,TGTGCCAGCAGCCAAGTAGGGGTGAACACTGAAGCTTTCTTT
NA,TRBV28,TRBJ2-7,NA,CASRLSGMGTYEQYF,TGTGCCAGCAGACTAAGCGGCATGGGGACCTACGAGCAGTACTTC
NA,TRBV6-6,TRBJ2-3,NA,CASRSGDPLDTQYF,TGTGCCAGCAGGAGCGGTGACCCACTAGATACGCAGTATTTT
once,TRBV5-1,TRBJ2-2,TRBD2,CASSLRLAGGPHGELFF,TGCGCCAGCAGCTTGAGACTAGCGGGAGGGCCGCACGGGGAGCTGTTTTTT
NA,TRBV5-6,TRBJ1-3,TRBD1,CASSLGATGAGNTIYF,TGTGCCAGCAGCTTGGGGGCGACAGGGGCTGGAAACACCATATATTTT
NA,TRBV5-4,TRBJ2-3,TRBD2,CASSRLVLGLAGRDTQYF,TGTGCCAGCAGCCGATTGGTGTTGGGACTAGCGGGAAGAGATACGCAGTATTTT
NA,TRBV5-1,TRBJ1-2,NA,CASSFTYGGYTF,TGCGCCAGCAGTTTCACTTACGGGGGCTACACCTTC
NA,TRBV19,TRBJ2-1,TRBD2,CASSTLLAGSYNEQFF,TGTGCCAGTAGTACGTTACTAGCGGGTTCCTACAATGAGCAGTTCTTC
NA,TRBV7-3,TRBJ2-3,NA,CASSFRGGSTDTQYF,TGTGCCAGCAGCTTCCGCGGAGGGAGCACAGATACGCAGTATTTT
NA,TRBV5-1,TRBJ1-3,TRBD1,CASSFRQGLGNTIYF,TGCGCCAGCAGCTTTAGACAGGGGCTAGGAAACACCATATATTTT
NA,TRBV19,TRBJ2-1,TRBD2,CASSSKGLATYNEQFF,TGTGCCAGTAGTTCCAAGGGACTAGCGACCTACAATGAGCAGTTCTTC
NA,TRBV18,TRBJ2-5,NA,CASSAGPGETQYF,TGTGCCAGCTCCGCCGGCCCGGGAGAGACCCAGTACTTC
NA,TRBV18,TRBJ2-3,NA,CASSLVGAGDTQYF,TGTGCCAGCTCACTGGTGGGAGCCGGAGATACGCAGTATTTT
once,TRBV29-1,TRBJ1-5,NA,CSAGQIDQPQHF,TGCAGCGCCGGACAGATAGATCAGCCCCAGCATTTT
NA,TRBV5-1,TRBJ2-7,TRBD1,CASSLRQGDYEQYF,TGCGCCAGCAGCTTGAGACAGGGAGACTACGAGCAGTACTTC
NA,TRBV4-1,TRBJ1-2,TRBD1,CASSQPGQKQNYGYTF,TGCGCCAGCAGCCAACCGGGACAGAAGCAGAACTATGGCTACACCTTC
once,TRBV5-1,TRBJ2-7,TRBD1,CASRLSGGLYEQYF,TGCGCCAGCAGGTTGTCAGGGGGCCTCTACGAGCAGTACTTC
NA,TRBV6-6,TRBJ1-2,TRBD1,CASSYPDRVGTF,TGTGCCAGCAGTTACCCCGACAGGGTTGGGACCTTC
NA,TRBV10-1,TRBJ2-3,TRBD1,CASSGQGRTDTQYF,TGCGCCAGCAGTGGACAGGGACGCACAGATACGCAGTATTTT
NA,TRBV21-1,TRBJ2-7,NA,CASSKAKREGDEQYF,TGTGCCAGCAGCAAAGCGAAGCGGGAGGGTGACGAGCAGTACTTC
once,TRBV28,TRBJ2-1,TRBD1,CASSLSPRGTGGNEQFF,TGTGCCAGCAGTTTATCTCCCCGAGGGACAGGGGGCAATGAGCAGTTCTTC
NA,TRBV7-3,TRBJ2-1,TRBD2,CASSEGLAGGDEQFF,TGTGCCAGCAGCGAGGGACTAGCGGGAGGAGACGAGCAGTTCTTC
few,TRBV27,TRBJ1-1,NA,CASSLGRDVAAFF,TGTGCCAGCAGTTTGGGCAGGGATGTGGCAGCTTTCTTT
NA,TRBV5-1,TRBJ2-5,NA,CASSLVGGQETQYF,TGCGCCAGCAGCTTGGTAGGGGGTCAGGAGACCCAGTACTTC
NA,TRBV7-9,TRBJ1-1,NA,CASSQTGLRGTEAFF,TGTGCCAGCAGTCAAACAGGGTTACGCGGCACTGAAGCTTTCTTT
NA,TRBV5-6,TRBJ2-1,TRBD2,CASITEGLAKSNEQFF,TGTGCCAGCATTACCGAGGGACTAGCTAAATCCAATGAGCAGTTCTTC
NA,TRBV7-8,TRBJ2-7,NA,CASSTTGEQYF,TGTGCCAGCAGCACCACGGGGGAGCAGTACTTC
NA,TRBV15,TRBJ2-7,TRBD2,CATSRDVGGYEQYF,TGTGCCACCAGCAGAGATGTGGGAGGGTACGAGCAGTACTTC
NA,TRBV5-5,TRBJ1-1,NA,CASSPRQGLMNTEAFF,TGTGCCAGCAGCCCACGACAAGGCCTCATGAACACTGAAGCTTTCTTT
NA,TRBV7-3,TRBJ2-7,TRBD1,CASSLDRGNEQYF,TGTGCCAGCAGCTTAGACAGGGGCAACGAGCAGTACTTC
NA,TRBV29-1,TRBJ1-4,NA,CSVEGAGALFF,TGCAGCGTTGAGGGGGCGGGGGCGCTGTTTTTT
NA,TRBV30,TRBJ2-7,TRBD2,CAWRKGTSGRNEQYF,TGTGCCTGGAGGAAGGGTACTAGCGGGAGAAACGAGCAGTACTTC
NA,TRBV19,TRBJ1-2,TRBD1,CASGSDRLVYGYTF,TGTGCCAGTGGGTCGGACAGGCTCGTCTATGGCTACACCTTC
NA,TRBV18,TRBJ2-1,TRBD2,CASSPLGRENNNEQFF,TGTGCCAGCTCACCACTTGGGCGGGAGAACAACAATGAGCAGTTCTTC
once,TRBV28,TRBJ2-7,TRBD2,CASSPPGLAIVEQYF,TGTGCCAGCAGTCCCCCGGGACTAGCGATTGTTGAGCAGTACTTC
NA,TRBV15,TRBJ1-5,TRBD1,CATSRTGTLSNQPQHF,TGTGCCACCAGCAGGACAGGGACCCTTAGCAATCAGCCCCAGCATTTT
once,TRBV7-3,TRBJ2-5,NA,CASSLGGIQETQYF,TGTGCCAGCAGCTTAGGCGGCATCCAAGAGACCCAGTACTTC
NA,TRBV4-2,TRBJ2-7,TRBD2,CASSQECLAGFCEQYF,TGTGCCAGCAGCCAAGAGTGCCTAGCGGGGTTTTGCGAGCAGTACTTC
NA,TRBV6-6,TRBJ2-1,TRBD2,CASSYGTSGSDNEQFF,TGTGCCAGCAGTTACGGGACTAGCGGGAGCGACAATGAGCAGTTCTTC
NA,TRBV11-2,TRBJ1-1,NA,CASSSPGQWYTEAFF,TGTGCCAGCAGCTCGCCGGGACAATGGTACACTGAAGCTTTCTTT
NA,TRBV6-1,TRBJ2-7,TRBD2,CASSPGLAAYEQYF,TGTGCCAGCAGTCCGGGACTAGCGGCCTACGAGCAGTACTTC
once,TRBV5-1,TRBJ2-5,TRBD1,CASSPTDRRETQYF,TGCGCCAGCAGCCCCACGGACAGGAGGGAGACCCAGTACTTC
NA,TRBV6-4,TRBJ2-1,TRBD1,CASSSGTGGNEQFF,TGTGCCAGCAGTTCCGGGACAGGAGGAAATGAGCAGTTCTTC
NA,TRBV5-5,TRBJ2-1,TRBD2,CASSTGGAGGNEQFF,TGTGCCAGCAGCACCGGAGGAGCGGGAGGCAATGAGCAGTTCTTC
NA,TRBV10-3,TRBJ1-2,NA,CAISEDRGGLNGYTF,TGTGCCATCAGTGAAGACAGAGGGGGTTTGAATGGCTACACCTTC
NA,TRBV9,TRBJ2-7,TRBD2,CASSARPGLAGGPYEQYF,TGTGCCAGCAGCGCCAGACCGGGACTAGCGGGAGGGCCCTACGAGCAGTACTTC
once,TRBV6-1,TRBJ2-1,TRBD2,CASTPGLARSDEQFF,TGTGCCAGCACCCCGGGACTAGCACGGTCCGATGAGCAGTTCTTC
NA,TRBV6-5,TRBJ2-1,TRBD1,CASSGTERNEQFF,TGTGCCAGCAGCGGGACAGAGAGGAATGAGCAGTTCTTC